This T cell receptor (beta chain) emerged from a study of shared clonotypes between healthy human individuals. This clone has a single count. Naive-designated CD8 cells lacked CD45RO, were positively enriched for CCR7, and omitted terminally differentiated effector memory CD45RA+ cells. The table came from immunoSEQ multiplex PCR; TCRdb's copy has only in-frame clones and leaves some out. Here the sample spans some 2.1 million clones, about 95% being singletons. CDR3 length: 11 amino acids. The germline V and J ends were trimmed by 4 bases and 2 bases, with 2 bases remaining between them. The germline gives CDR1 SNHLY, CDR2 FYNNEI.

The sequence was obtained from a man aged 18 to 35 in good health. The gene calls are TRBV2 and TRBJ2-5; D is unclear. Sample: naive CD8+ T cells sorted from blood. CDR3 in DNA: TGTGCCAGCAGTGGGCAAGAGACCCAGTACTTC. This encodes CASSGQETQYF.